This TCR beta chain came from a study of monozygotic twins with inflammatory bowel disease. Following a re-call of the 5' RACE reads, TCRdb has one entry per CDR3 protein and lacks DNA. This table holds around 450,000 distinct CDR3 sequences. This CDR3 is 15 amino acids long. The germline gives CDR1 KGHSH, CDR2 LQKENI. The specimen sequenced was blood. V usage is TRBV18 and J usage is TRBJ2-5; TCRdb proposes TRBD1, but this gene call is untestable without DNA. The receptor comes from a human donor with ulcerative colitis or Crohn's disease, or a healthy co-twin of an affected twin (not recorded which). The CDR3 loop is CASSRGQGKMETQYF. Full variable domain (outside the CDR3, taken from reference TRBV18 and TRBJ2-5): NAGVMQNPRHLVRRRGQEARLRCSPMKGHSHVYWYRQLPEEGLKFMVYLQKENIIDESGMPKERFSAEFPKEGPSILRIQQVVRGDSAAYFCASSRGQGKMETQYFGPGTRLLVL.